The T cell receptor (beta chain) described here comes from a study of shared clonotypes between healthy human individuals. Libraries were prepared by immunoSEQ multiplex PCR; TCRdb keeps only in-frame clonotypes and omits some of them. The sample lists millions of clones, 93% seen once, with 0.39% in the top ten. This clone was detected only once. The sequencing sample was made of naive CD4+ T cells from PBMCs. This sample's subset: CD45RA+ positively selected. The sequence was collected from a man aged 18 to 29 in good health. Some clones in this sample may be carry-over from other donors' samples.

This CDR3 reads CASIGSPSYEQYF. CDR3 coding DNA: TGTGCCAGTATCGGGTCACCCTCCTACGAGCAGTACTTC. This sequence joins TRBV2 and TRBJ2-7; D ambiguous. Germline V CDR1 and CDR2: SNHLY, FYNNEI. V was cut by 9 bases and J by 0 bases, with 12 bases left in between. The CDR3 has 13 amino acids.